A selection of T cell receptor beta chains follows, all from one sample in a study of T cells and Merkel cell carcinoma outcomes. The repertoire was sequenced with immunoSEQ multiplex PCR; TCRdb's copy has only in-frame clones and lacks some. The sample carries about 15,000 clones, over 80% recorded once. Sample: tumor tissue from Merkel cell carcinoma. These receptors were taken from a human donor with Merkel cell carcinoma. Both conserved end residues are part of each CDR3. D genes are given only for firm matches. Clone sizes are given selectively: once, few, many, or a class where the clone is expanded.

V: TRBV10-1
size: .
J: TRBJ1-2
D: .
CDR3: CASSESKSGADYTF
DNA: TGCGCCAGCAGTGAGTCGAAGTCAGGGGCGGACTACACCTTC

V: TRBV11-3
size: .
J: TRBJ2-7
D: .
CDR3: CASSLRVNLYEQYF
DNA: TGTGCCAGCAGCCTGCGGGTGAACCTCTACGAGCAGTACTTC

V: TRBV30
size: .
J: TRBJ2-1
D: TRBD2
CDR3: CAWSFGTTLGEQFF
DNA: TGTGCCTGGAGTTTTGGGACTACCCTAGGTGAGCAGTTCTTC

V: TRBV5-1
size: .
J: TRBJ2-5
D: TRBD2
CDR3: CASSSGGAGETQYF
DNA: TGCGCCAGTAGCTCCGGGGGGGCGGGAGAGACCCAGTACTTC

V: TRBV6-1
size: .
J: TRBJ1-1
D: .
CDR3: CASSENPSRAFF
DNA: TGTGCCAGCAGTGAAAACCCATCGAGGGCTTTCTTT

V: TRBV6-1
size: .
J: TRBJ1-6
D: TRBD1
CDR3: CASSEGQAANSPLHF
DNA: TGTGCCAGCAGTGAGGGACAGGCAGCTAATTCACCCCTCCACTTT

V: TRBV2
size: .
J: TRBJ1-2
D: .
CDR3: CASSEDRGAGYGYTF
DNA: TGTGCCAGCAGTGAAGACCGGGGAGCGGGCTATGGCTACACCTTC

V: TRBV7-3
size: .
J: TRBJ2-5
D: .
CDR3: CASSLNGAETQYF
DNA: TGTGCCAGCAGCTTAAATGGGGCGGAGACCCAGTACTTC

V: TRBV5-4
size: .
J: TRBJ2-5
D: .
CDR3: CASSLAETQYF
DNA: TGTGCCAGCAGCTTGGCAGAGACCCAGTACTTC

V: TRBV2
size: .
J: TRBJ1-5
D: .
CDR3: CASSESRYDQPQHF
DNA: TGTGCCAGCAGTGAATCCAGGTATGATCAGCCCCAGCATTTT

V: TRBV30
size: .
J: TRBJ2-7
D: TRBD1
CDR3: CAWSADRSYEQYF
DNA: TGTGCCTGGAGTGCGGACAGGTCCTACGAGCAGTACTTC

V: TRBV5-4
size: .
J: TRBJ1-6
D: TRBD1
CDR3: CASSHNLGQGVSPLHF
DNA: TGTGCCAGCAGCCATAACTTGGGACAGGGTGTTTCACCCCTCCACTTT

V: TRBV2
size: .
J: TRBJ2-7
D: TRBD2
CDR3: CASSPTPAGGGYEQYF
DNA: TGTGCCAGCAGTCCCACGCCGGCGGGGGGGGGTTACGAGCAGTACTTC

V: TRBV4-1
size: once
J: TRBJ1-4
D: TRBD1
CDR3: CASSQGQGIIEKLFF
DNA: TGCGCCAGCAGCCAGGGACAGGGGATCATTGAAAAACTGTTTTTT

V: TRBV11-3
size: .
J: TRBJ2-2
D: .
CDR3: CASSLDAGELFF
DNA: TGTGCCAGCAGCTTAGACGCCGGGGAGCTGTTTTTT

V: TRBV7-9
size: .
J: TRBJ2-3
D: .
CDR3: CASSLVPGTSTDTQYF
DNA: TGTGCCAGCAGCTTAGTTCCAGGGACTAGCACAGATACGCAGTATTTT

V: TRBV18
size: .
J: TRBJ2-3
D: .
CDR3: CASSISTDTQYF
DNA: TGTGCCAGCTCAATATCCACAGATACGCAGTATTTT